The 8 T cell receptor beta chains listed next were all sequenced from one sample in a study of T cell changes during pregnancy in multiple sclerosis. Sequencing was performed with immunoSEQ multiplex PCR; in TCRdb, only in-frame clones are kept and a portion is missing. The table has approximately 70,000 clones, 70% to 90% seen once; the top ten hold over 0.8%. Sequenced here: peripheral blood, sampled in the first trimester of pregnancy. The source is a female donor in good health, enrolled as a control in a pregnancy study.

The rearrangement joins TRBV5-4 to TRBJ2-3; 7 bases agree with TRBD2. From germline, CDR1 is SGHNT and CDR2 YYREEE (reference sequence). V shed 0 bases, J shed 6 bases, and the junction held 7 bases outside the gene matches. The CDR3 contains 15 residues. Written as DNA, the CDR3 is TGTGCCAGCAGCTTGGAATCGGGGGAGGGCGATACGCAGTATTTT. Encoded protein: CASSLESGEGDTQYF.

In DNA, the CDR3 is TGCGCCAGCAGCCAATATAGCGGGGGGGCCGCCGGCACAGATACGCAGTATTTT. Protein: CASSQYSGGAAGTDTQYF. J is TRBJ2-3 and V is TRBV5-1; 11 bases map to TRBD2. The V segment lost 4 bases and the J segment 1 base; nucleotides outside the gene matches: 11. The CDR3 loop spans 18 amino acids. Germline V gene data show CDR1 as SGHRS and CDR2 as YFSETQ.

The chain couples TRBV4-1 to TRBJ2-5, with a weak D call TRBD2 (5 bases). The CDR3 consists of 15 residues. Trimming removed 2 bases from V and 5 bases from J, with 15 bases in between. Germline values: CDR1 MGHRA, CDR2 YSYEKL. The CDR3 sequence: CASSQPFSGEETQYF. Written as DNA, the CDR3 is TGCGCCAGCAGCCAACCTTTTAGTGGGGAGGAGACCCAGTACTTC.

This chain connects TRBV27 to TRBJ2-2, with 8 bases fitting TRBD1. The CDR3 covers 14 residues. Trimming at V came to 5 bases and at J to 4 bases, leaving 3 bases not matched to a gene. From germline, CDR1 is MNHEY and CDR2 SMNVEV (reference sequence). The CDR3 sequence is CASSDRGPTGELFF. The CDR3 DNA is TGTGCCAGCAGTGACAGGGGTCCCACCGGGGAGCTGTTTTTT.

CDR3 nucleotides: TGCGCCAGCAGCCAAAACCCCGGGAGGGCCGGGGATACGCAGTATTTT. Protein: CASSQNPGRAGDTQYF. The genes are TRBV4-3 and TRBJ2-3; 8 nucleotides match TRBD2. The ends lost 2 bases at V and 6 bases at J; junction bases unmatched: 10. The germline V gene encodes CDR1 LGHNA and CDR2 YSLEER. The CDR3 length is 16 residues.

This chain uses TRBV5-4 with TRBJ2-7; perhaps TRBD1 as D (5 bases). This CDR3 comprises 14 residues. The V and J ends lost 0 bases and 6 bases respectively, with 13 bases between them. Germline V lookup: CDR1 SGHNT, CDR2 YYREEE (reference sequence). CDR3 sequence reads: CASSLGWTLGEQYF. CDR3 in DNA: TGTGCCAGCAGCTTGGGGTGGACACTTGGCGAGCAGTACTTC.

This clone appeared a single time. This rearrangement joins TRBV28 to TRBJ2-3, with D possibly matching TRBD2 (5 bases). V was cut by 7 bases and J by 0 bases, with 11 bases left in between. Germline lookup yields CDR1 MDHEN and CDR2 SYDVKM. This CDR3 has 14 residues. The CDR3 loop is CASTLGGSTDTQYF. CDR3 sequence (DNA): TGTGCCAGCACCCTGGGCGGGAGCACAGATACGCAGTATTTT.

The chain combines TRBV25-1 with TRBJ2-5; tentative D call: TRBD2 (6 bases). Trimming stripped 2 bases from V and 3 bases from J, with 16 bases between. The CDR3 is made up of 16 amino acids. Per germline, CDR1 MGHDK and CDR2 SYGVNS. CDR3 residues: CASSEMWGVVKETQYF. As DNA, the CDR3 is TGTGCCAGCAGTGAAATGTGGGGGGTGGTAAAAGAGACCCAGTACTTC.